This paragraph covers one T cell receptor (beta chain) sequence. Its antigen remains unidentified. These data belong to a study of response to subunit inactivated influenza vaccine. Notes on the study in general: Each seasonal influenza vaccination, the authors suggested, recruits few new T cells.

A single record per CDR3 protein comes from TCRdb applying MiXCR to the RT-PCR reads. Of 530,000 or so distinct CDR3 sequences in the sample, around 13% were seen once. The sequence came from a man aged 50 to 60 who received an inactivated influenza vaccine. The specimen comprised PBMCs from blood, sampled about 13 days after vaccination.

The CDR3, as DNA: TGCAGCGTTCTCAACCGGGACAGGGGAAATGAGCAGTTCTTC. Translated: CSVLNRDRGNEQFF. The chain uses TRBV29-1 and TRBJ2-1; 10 bases map to TRBD1. CDR1 is SQVTM and CDR2 is ANQGSEA in the germline V gene. V dropped 5 bases and J dropped 7; count of bases not matched to a gene: 8. The CDR3 spans 14 residues.